The 11 T cell receptor beta chains below all came from one sample that was sequenced in a study of cytomegalovirus exposure and HLA in healthy donors. Researchers ran the PCR with 60 Vbeta and 13 Jbeta primers. The table came from immunoSEQ multiplex PCR; TCRdb's copy has only in-frame clones and leaves some out. Of some 130,000 clones listed, roughly 70% are singletons. Sequenced input: PBMCs. All receptors come from a man aged 25 to 45 in good health and CMV-seronegative.

The chain employs TRBV11-2 and TRBJ1-1; 8 bases are shared with TRBD1. CDR1 and CDR2 from the germline V gene are SGHAT and FQNNGV. There are 18 residues in the CDR3. J lost 2 bases, V lost 7 bases, and 18 bases had no gene match. CDR3 sequence: CASTPWVSGQGSNTEAFF. The CDR3 DNA reads TGTGCCAGCACCCCTTGGGTATCCGGACAGGGCAGTAACACTGAAGCTTTCTTT.

This clone has just a few counts. V gene TRBV11-2 combines with J gene TRBJ1-1, with no clear D. CDR3 length: 14 residues. CDR1 and CDR2 from the germline V gene are SGHAT and FQNNGV. The V end lost 4 bases, the J end lost 4 bases, and 13 bases lay between the germline ends. CDR3 in amino acids: CASSWRVQSTEAFF. CDR3 sequence (DNA): TGTGCCAGCAGCTGGAGAGTCCAAAGCACTGAAGCTTTCTTT.

The gene calls are TRBV6-5 and TRBJ1-2; no firm D call. Per the germline V gene, CDR1 is MNHEY and CDR2 is SVGAGI. The CDR3 contains 13 residues. The V end lost 2 bases, the J end lost 4 bases, and 8 bases lay between the germline ends. The CDR3 coding sequence is TGTGCCAGCAGTTACAACAGATTCTATGGCTACACCTTC. The encoded protein is CASSYNRFYGYTF.

CDR3: CASSSLLPGLAGARTDTQYF. In DNA form, the CDR3 reads TGCGCCAGCAGCTCCCTCCTCCCGGGACTAGCGGGGGCTCGCACAGATACGCAGTATTTT. The chain couples TRBV5-1 to TRBJ2-3, with 14 bases lining up with TRBD2. V dropped 3 bases and J dropped 1; count of bases not matched to a gene: 13. The CDR3 has 20 amino acids. CDR1 is SGHRS, CDR2 YFSETQ, per germline.

The genes are TRBV28 and TRBJ1-1; 7 positions match TRBD1. J lost 12 bases, V lost 5 bases, and 9 bases had no gene match. This CDR3 has 12 residues. The germline gives CDR1 MDHEN, CDR2 SYDVKM. CDR3 residues: CASSPPGQLTFF. CDR3 sequence (DNA): TGTGCCAGCAGTCCACCGGGACAGTTGACTTTCTTT.

The CDR3 protein is CASSESRTGDTEAFF. The CDR3 coding sequence is TGTGCCAGCAGTGAATCGCGTACAGGGGACACTGAAGCTTTCTTT. This chain joins TRBV25-1 and TRBJ1-1; 7 nucleotides agree with TRBD1. CDR3 length: 15 residues. The germline gives CDR1 MGHDK, CDR2 SYGVNS. The V segment lost 1 base and the J segment 3 bases; nucleotides outside the gene matches: 5. Full variable domain (rest looked up from reference TRBV25-1 and TRBJ1-1): EADIYQTPRYLVIGTGKKITLECSQTMGHDKMYWYQQDPGMELHLIHYSYGVNSTEKGDLSSESTVSRIRTEHFPLTLESARPSHTSQYLCASSESRTGDTEAFFGQGTRLTVV.

CDR3 nucleotides: TGTGCCAGCTTGCAGGGGGGATCTAATGAAAAACTGTTTTTT. Its translation: CASLQGGSNEKLFF. The rearrangement uses TRBV2 and TRBJ1-4; 7 bases align to TRBD1. The CDR3 spans 14 residues. J gave up 3 bases and V 8 bases, and 6 bases lay outside the gene matches. Per the germline V gene, CDR1 is SNHLY and CDR2 is FYNNEI.

The sample holds a few counts of this clone. The V call is TRBV7-9, the J call TRBJ1-1; 8 bases map to TRBD1. V was pared by 1 base and J by 3 bases, with 10 bases of the junction left unmatched. The length of the CDR3 is 17 residues. The germline CDR1 and CDR2 sequences are SEHNR and FQNEAQ (reference sequence). Written as DNA, the CDR3 is TGTGCCAGCAGCTTAGAGAGGACAGGGTATAAGGACACTGAAGCTTTCTTT. This translates into CASSLERTGYKDTEAFF.

The chain carries TRBV27 and TRBJ1-6; D remains ambiguous. Trimming took off 10 bases at V and 0 bases at J, with 13 bases between the two ends. There are 15 residues in the CDR3. The germline gives CDR1 MNHEY, CDR2 SMNVEV (reference sequence). The CDR3 region has the DNA TGTGCCACTACTCCGGGAGGCTCCTATAATTCACCCCTCCACTTT. Translation gives CATTPGGSYNSPLHF.

The chain carries TRBV29-1 and TRBJ1-1; 9 positions match TRBD1. This CDR3 is 12 amino acids long. The J segment lost 8 bases and the V segment lost 3 bases, leaving 4 bases of the junction unmatched. Germline lookup yields CDR1 SQVTM and CDR2 ANQGSEA. DNA of the CDR3: TGCAGCGTTGAGACAGGGGGGGCCGAAGCTTTCTTT. It yields the protein CSVETGGAEAFF.

The chain is built from TRBV18 and TRBJ2-3, with no clear D. V lost 2 bases and J 0 bases, leaving 6 bases between the germline ends. CDR1 is KGHSH and CDR2 is LQKENI in the germline V gene. CDR3 length equals 14 residues. In DNA, the CDR3 is TGTGCCAGCTCACCAACGGGTAGCACAGATACGCAGTATTTT. Protein: CASSPTGSTDTQYF. The full variable domain, with the rest looked up from reference TRBV18 and TRBJ2-3, is NAGVMQNPRHLVRRRGQEARLRCSPMKGHSHVYWYRQLPEEGLKFMVYLQKENIIDESGMPKERFSAEFPKEGPSILRIQQVVRGDSAAYFCASSPTGSTDTQYFGPGTRLTVL.